This T cell receptor beta chain emerged from a study of blood T cell repertoires in COVID-19. Germline CDR1 reads MNHEY; CDR2 reads SVGAGI. The CDR3 spans 14 residues. The V and J ends lost 6 bases and 2 bases respectively, with 14 bases between them. Original methodology: Reference gene primer amplification gave estimated nucleated cell counts. Method: immunoSEQ multiplex PCR; TCRdb's copy keeps in-frame clones and lacks some. For V, J and clone size, that table is used; D and trimming come from the DNA. The repertoire includes some 46,000 clones, around four fifths of them detected once, and 7.4% sits in the top ten.

The gene calls are TRBV6-5 and TRBJ2-7; weak D call: TRBD2 (6 bases). This receptor was obtained from a man aged 60-69 years with active COVID-19. Sequencing was done on a sample of peripheral blood. CDR3 residues: CASSSGDGAYEQYF. CDR3 coding DNA: TGTGCCAGCAGCTCGGGGGACGGAGCCTACGAGCAGTACTTC.